These 28 T cell receptor beta chains share one sample of origin, sequenced in a study of control samples from healthy donors and cancer patients. Clones were sequenced by immunoSEQ multiplex PCR, and TCRdb holds only the in-frame ones, with some missing. The sample lists some 120,000 clones; around 93% were seen once. The source material was blood. These receptors originate from a man between 18 and 35 years old in good health.

The J gene is TRBJ2-3, the V gene TRBV2; TRBD1 might be the D (5 bases). V lost 6 bases to trimming and J lost 1 base, with 14 bases between them. CDR1 is SNHLY, CDR2 FYNNEI, per germline. The CDR3 sequence is 15 residues long. Here the CDR3 reads CASSVDSYRTDTQYF. In DNA form, the CDR3 reads TGTGCCAGCAGCGTCGACAGTTATCGCACAGATACGCAGTATTTT.

The CDR3 DNA is TGCGCCAGCAGCCAAGGTGGGGGACAAGTTGGGCGAACTGAAGCTTTCTTT. It encodes CASSQGGGQVGRTEAFF. This rearrangement joins TRBV4-1 to TRBJ1-1; D perhaps matches TRBD1 (6 bases). Trimming shortened V by 1 base and J by 5 bases, and 20 bases separated the two germline ends. The germline V gene encodes CDR1 MGHRA and CDR2 YSYEKL. This CDR3 contains 17 residues.

The J gene is TRBJ1-2, the V gene TRBV30; D may be TRBD1 (5 bases). Germline values: CDR1 GTSNPN, CDR2 SVGIG (reference sequence). The CDR3 runs to 12 residues. Trimming pared 2 bases from V and 8 bases from J, leaving 12 bases between. The CDR3 coding sequence is TGTGCCTGGAGTCCAGGGAATCGCGGCTACACCTTC. It codes for CAWSPGNRGYTF.

V is TRBV5-1 and J is TRBJ2-3; 10 nucleotides align to TRBD1. Germline CDR1 and CDR2: SGHRS and YFSETQ. Trimming at V came to 2 bases and at J to 3 bases, leaving 6 bases not matched to a gene. The CDR3 is 16 amino acids. CDR3 sequence: CASSFLTGGRTDTQYF. CDR3 DNA: TGCGCCAGCAGCTTTCTGACAGGGGGCAGAACAGATACGCAGTATTTT.

This chain uses TRBV12-3 or TRBV12-4 with TRBJ1-2, with no clear D. The CDR3 covers 13 residues. V was shortened by 8 bases and J by 1 base, with 11 bases between the two germline ends. In DNA form, the CDR3 reads TGTGCCAGCTCCTATCAATTTAACTATGGCTACACCTTC. Translation: CASSYQFNYGYTF.

V gene TRBV2 combines with J gene TRBJ1-5, with unresolved D. The CDR3 contains 16 residues. Germline V gene data show CDR1 as SNHLY and CDR2 as FYNNEI. V was trimmed by 2 bases and J by 0 bases, leaving 11 bases between them. CDR3 in amino acids: CASSESRRNSNQPQHF. In nucleotides, the CDR3 is TGTGCCAGCAGTGAAAGTAGGAGGAATAGCAATCAGCCCCAGCATTTT.

V and J are TRBV4-2 and TRBJ1-2, with 9 bases matching TRBD1. The CDR3 totals 17 residues. Germline V lookup: CDR1 LGHNA, CDR2 YNFKEQ. V lost 4 bases and J lost 2; bases outside the gene matches: 11. The CDR3 loop reads CASSPPNPGQGNYGYTF. The CDR3 DNA reads as TGTGCCAGCAGCCCTCCCAATCCGGGACAGGGAAACTATGGCTACACCTTC.

In its sample, this clone was seen once. V gene TRBV3-1 (or the pseudogene TRBV3-2) combines with J gene TRBJ2-3, with 8 bases identical to TRBD2. V shed 0 bases, J shed 6 bases, and the junction held 5 bases outside the gene matches. Germline V CDR1 and CDR2: LGHDT, YNNKEL (reference sequence). The CDR3 contains 15 residues. In DNA form, the CDR3 reads TGTGCCAGCAGCCAAGAACTAGCGGTACGGGATACGCAGTATTTT. Encoded protein: CASSQELAVRDTQYF.

V is TRBV6-5 and J is TRBJ2-7; TRBD1 is a possible D gene (6 bases). The CDR3 spans 12 residues. CDR1 and CDR2 from the germline V gene are MNHEY and SVGAGI. V was pared by 7 bases and J by 5 bases, with 12 bases between. The DNA for the CDR3 is TGTGCCAGCAAGGGGGATTTGGACGAGCAGTACTTC. This codes for CASKGDLDEQYF.

The chain joins TRBV11-2 to TRBJ1-1, with no clear D. The CDR3 consists of 16 residues. CDR1 is SGHAT, CDR2 FQNNGV, per germline. Trimming cost V 1 base and J 1 base, with 13 bases left between them. CDR3 protein: CASSLVDLGKNTEAFF. The CDR3 DNA follows: TGTGCCAGCAGCTTAGTCGACCTGGGGAAGAACACTGAAGCTTTCTTT.

In its sample, this clone was seen a few times. V gene TRBV7-9 combines with J gene TRBJ2-2, with unresolved D. With 5 bases removed from V and 2 bases from J, the gap between germline ends came to 15 bases. Germline V CDR1 and CDR2: SEHNR, FQNEAQ (reference sequence). This CDR3 spans 16 amino acids. The CDR3 protein is CASSPAAWANTGELFF. CDR3 sequence (DNA): TGTGCCAGCAGCCCCGCCGCTTGGGCTAACACCGGGGAGCTGTTTTTT.

V gene TRBV19 combines with J gene TRBJ2-5; TRBD1 aligns across 8 bases. This CDR3 comprises 15 residues. Germline CDR1 is LNHDA and CDR2 is SQIVND (reference sequence). The junction had 6 bases not matched to a gene; V was cut back by 5 bases and J by 1 base. CDR3: CASSVDRELQETQYF. CDR3 sequence (DNA): TGTGCCAGTAGTGTGGACAGGGAGCTCCAAGAGACCCAGTACTTC.

The CDR3 protein is CASSWGQMGGELFF. DNA for the CDR3: TGTGCCAGCAGTTGGGGACAGATGGGCGGGGAGCTGTTTTTT. J is TRBJ2-2 and V is TRBV6-6; TRBD1 agrees at 7 bases. V was pared by 4 bases and J by 7 bases, with 6 bases of the junction left unmatched. Germline V CDR1 and CDR2: MNHNY, SVGAGI (reference sequence). The CDR3 is 14 amino acids.

This chain links TRBV12-3 or TRBV12-4 with TRBJ1-2; D is ambiguous. The V end was cut by 2 bases, the J end by 3 bases, with 7 bases between. The CDR3 is made up of 13 amino acids. The CDR3 DNA reads as TGTGCCAGCAGTTTAACCCTTGACTATGGCTACACCTTC. It codes for CASSLTLDYGYTF.

The J gene is TRBJ1-2, the V gene TRBV6-1; D not resolved. This CDR3 is built from 17 residues. The V end lost 2 bases, the J end lost 1 base, and 17 bases lay between the germline ends. CDR1 is MNHNS and CDR2 is SASEGT in the germline V gene. CDR3 region: CASSELSRGGFNYGYTF. DNA for the CDR3: TGTGCCAGCAGTGAATTGAGTCGAGGCGGCTTTAACTATGGCTACACCTTC.

This rearrangement joins TRBV6-5 to TRBJ1-5; D is possibly TRBD1 (6 bases). CDR1 MNHEY and CDR2 SVGAGI come from the germline V gene. The CDR3 totals 15 residues. The V end lost 5 bases, the J end lost 0 bases, and 11 bases lay between the germline ends. This CDR3 is CASSPRQASNQPQHF. In DNA, the CDR3 is TGTGCCAGCAGTCCCCGACAGGCTAGCAATCAGCCCCAGCATTTT.

The genes are TRBV3-1 (or the pseudogene TRBV3-2) and TRBJ1-3, with D possibly TRBD1 on 5 matching bases. CDR1 LGHDT and CDR2 YNNKEL come from the germline V gene (reference sequence). CDR3 size: 16 residues. V lost 0 bases and J 12 bases, leaving 21 bases between the germline ends. The CDR3 is CASSQDSYGARGSIYF. CDR3 bases: TGTGCCAGCAGCCAAGATTCATACGGGGCGCGGGGGAGCATATATTTT.

This chain joins TRBV7-8 and TRBJ2-3; perhaps TRBD2 as D (6 bases). This CDR3 has 17 amino acids. V lost 0 bases, J lost 2 bases, and 15 bases lay in between. The germline V gene has CDR1 SGHVS and CDR2 FQNEAQ. CDR3 region: CASSLAASAGSTDTQYF. DNA of the CDR3: TGTGCCAGCAGCTTAGCTGCCAGCGCGGGATCCACAGATACGCAGTATTTT.

The J gene is TRBJ2-1, the V gene TRBV21-1. TRBV21-1 is given as a pseudogene. The CDR3 is made up of 12 amino acids. CDR3 loop: CASTESGVTQFF. Here the CDR3 DNA reads TGTGCCAGCACCGAAAGTGGGGTGACTCAGTTCTTC.

The sample holds one count of this clone. This chain joins TRBV4-1 and TRBJ1-3; unclear D gene. Germline assignment: CDR1 MGHRA and CDR2 YSYEKL. This CDR3 comprises 13 residues. V was pared by 2 bases and J by 4 bases, with 6 bases between. CDR3 DNA: TGCGCCAGCAGCCAACGGCTGGGAAACACCATATATTTT. Its translation: CASSQRLGNTIYF.

This chain connects TRBV7-9 to TRBJ1-3; tentative D call: TRBD1 (5 bases). Per the germline V gene, CDR1 is SEHNR and CDR2 is FQNEAQ (reference sequence). CDR3 length equals 15 residues. The germline V and J ends were trimmed by 5 bases and 0 bases, with 11 bases remaining between them. The CDR3 nucleotides are TGTGCCAGCAGCGTAGACAGCCGCTCTGGAAACACCATATATTTT. Its protein is CASSVDSRSGNTIYF.

V is TRBV5-1 and J is TRBJ1-6, with TRBD1 matching 7 bases. The CDR3 is 15 residues long. The germline gives CDR1 SGHRS, CDR2 YFSETQ. J lost 8 bases, V lost 2 bases, and 7 bases had no gene match. As DNA, the CDR3 is TGCGCCAGCAGCTTCTCGACAGGGAGGGATTCACCCCTCCACTTT. Translating gives CASSFSTGRDSPLHF.

The gene calls are TRBV6-2 or TRBV6-3 and TRBJ2-1; 9 bases map to TRBD2. Germline lookup yields CDR1 MNHEY and CDR2 SVGEGT. Trimming removed 0 bases from V and 8 bases from J; junction bases left unmatched: 11. CDR3 length equals 17 residues. In DNA, the CDR3 is TGTGCCAGCAGTTACTCGAAGCGGGGGGACCCGTGGGATGAGCAGTTCTTC. Translated, it gives CASSYSKRGDPWDEQFF.

Comment on this clone: The same CDR3 is also encoded by other DNA sequences in this sample. V usage is TRBV14 and J usage is TRBJ1-2; D possibly corresponds to TRBD1 (5 bases). Germline CDR1 and CDR2: SGHDN and FVKESK. V was clipped by 4 bases and J by 4 bases, with 10 bases between them. The CDR3 has 13 amino acids. The DNA for the CDR3 is TGTGCCAGCAGCCCGGGGGTTAGCTATGGCTACACCTTC. Protein product: CASSPGVSYGYTF.

The CDR3 DNA follows: TGTGCCAGCAGTTCAGGGACCGGGGCCAACGTCCTGACTTTC. It codes for CASSSGTGANVLTF. The chain employs TRBV6-5 and TRBJ2-6; D tentatively reads TRBD1 or TRBD2 (5 bases each). The V and J ends lost 4 bases and 4 bases respectively, with 8 bases between them. The CDR3 length is 14 residues. Germline V gene sequence: CDR1 MNHEY, CDR2 SVGAGI.

The chain combines TRBV7-6 with TRBJ1-1; 8 nucleotides line up with TRBD1. The V gene end was trimmed by 5 bases and the J gene end by 0 bases; junction bases not matched to a gene: 8. The CDR3 is made up of 16 amino acids. CDR1 and CDR2 from the germline V gene are SGHVS and FNYEAQ. The CDR3 sequence: CASSPATGGMNTEAFF. The CDR3 region has the DNA TGTGCCAGCAGCCCCGCCACAGGGGGGATGAACACTGAAGCTTTCTTT. Variable domain in full (rest from reference TRBV7-6 and TRBJ1-1): GAGVSQSPRYKVTKRGQDVALRCDPISGHVSLYWYRQALGQGPEFLTYFNYEAQQDKSGLPNDRFSAERPEGSISTLTIQRTEQRDSAMYRCASSPATGGMNTEAFFGQGTRLTVV.

The CDR3 nucleotides are TGTGCCAGCAGTTACGAGAGGGCGGTCAACACCATATATTTT. Amino acid sequence: CASSYERAVNTIYF. V gene TRBV6-2 or TRBV6-3 combines with J gene TRBJ1-3; no definite D call. V lost 2 bases and J 7 bases, leaving 12 bases between the germline ends. This CDR3 region has 14 residues. Germline V gives CDR1 MNHEY, CDR2 SVGEGT.

The chain employs TRBV7-6 and TRBJ2-1; D uncertain. In germline, CDR1 is SGHVS, CDR2 FNYEAQ. Trimming pared 5 bases from V and 5 bases from J, leaving 13 bases between. The length of the CDR3 is 14 residues. The CDR3 DNA is TGTGCCAGCAGCACGTATAAAAAGAACAATGAGCAGTTCTTC. Protein: CASSTYKKNNEQFF.